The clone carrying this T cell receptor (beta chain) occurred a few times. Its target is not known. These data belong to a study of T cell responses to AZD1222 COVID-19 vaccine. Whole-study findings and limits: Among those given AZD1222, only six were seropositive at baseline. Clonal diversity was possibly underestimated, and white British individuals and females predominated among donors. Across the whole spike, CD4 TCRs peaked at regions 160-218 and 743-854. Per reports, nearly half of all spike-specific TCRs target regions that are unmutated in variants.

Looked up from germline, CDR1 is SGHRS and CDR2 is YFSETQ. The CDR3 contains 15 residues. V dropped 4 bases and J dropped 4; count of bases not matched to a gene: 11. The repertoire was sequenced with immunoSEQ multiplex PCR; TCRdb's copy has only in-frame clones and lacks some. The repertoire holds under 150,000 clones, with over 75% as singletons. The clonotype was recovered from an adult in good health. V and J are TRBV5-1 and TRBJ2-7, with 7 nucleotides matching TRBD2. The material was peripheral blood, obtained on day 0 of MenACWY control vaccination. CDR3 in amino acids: CASSSTGGSRYEQYF. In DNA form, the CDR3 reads TGCGCCAGCAGCAGTACGGGCGGGAGTAGGTACGAGCAGTACTTC.